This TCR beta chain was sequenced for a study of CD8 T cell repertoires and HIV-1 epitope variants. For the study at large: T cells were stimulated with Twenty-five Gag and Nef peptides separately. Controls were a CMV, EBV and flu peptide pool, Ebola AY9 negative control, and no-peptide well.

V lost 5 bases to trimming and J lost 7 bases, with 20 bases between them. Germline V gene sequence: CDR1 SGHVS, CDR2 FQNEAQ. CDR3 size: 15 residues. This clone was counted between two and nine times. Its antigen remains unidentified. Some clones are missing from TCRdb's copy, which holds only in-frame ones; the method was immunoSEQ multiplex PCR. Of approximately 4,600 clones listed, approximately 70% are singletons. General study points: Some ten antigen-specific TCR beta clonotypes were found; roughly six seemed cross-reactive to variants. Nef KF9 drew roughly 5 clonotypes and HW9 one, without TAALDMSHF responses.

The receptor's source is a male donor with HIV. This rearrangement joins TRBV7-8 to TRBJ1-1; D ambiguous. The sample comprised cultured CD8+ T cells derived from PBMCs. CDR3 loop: CASSPGLGGVGEAFF. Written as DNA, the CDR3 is TGTGCCAGCAGCCCCGGCCTCGGTGGAGTAGGTGAAGCTTTCTTT.